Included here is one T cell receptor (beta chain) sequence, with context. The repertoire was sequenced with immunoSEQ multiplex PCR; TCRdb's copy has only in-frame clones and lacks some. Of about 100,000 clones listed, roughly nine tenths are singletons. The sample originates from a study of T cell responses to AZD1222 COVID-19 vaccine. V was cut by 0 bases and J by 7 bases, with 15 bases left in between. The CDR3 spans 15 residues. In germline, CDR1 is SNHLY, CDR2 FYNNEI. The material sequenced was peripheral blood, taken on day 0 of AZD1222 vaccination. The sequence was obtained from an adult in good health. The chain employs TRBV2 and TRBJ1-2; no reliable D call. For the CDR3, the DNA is TGTGCCAGCAGTGAAGCGCTTCCGGGGAGAGGTGGCTACACCTTC. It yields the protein CASSEALPGRGGYTF.